The 6 T cell receptor beta chains presented below share a single source sample, sequenced in a study of shared clonotypes between healthy human individuals. The table came from immunoSEQ multiplex PCR; TCRdb's copy has only in-frame clones and leaves some out. This table has about 2.4 million clones, more than 85% appearing once. Sequencing was done on a sample of naive CD4+ T cells from PBMCs. Subset specified: CD45RA+ positively selected. The receptor source for this set is a man between 18 and 29 years old in good health. Some clones in this sample may be carry-over from other donors' samples.

Concerning this clone itself: The sample has other DNA sequences that encode this CDR3 too. This chain links TRBV9 with TRBJ2-3, with TRBD2 identical over 13 bases. Germline CDR1 reads SGDLS; CDR2 reads YYNGEE. J lost 1 base, V lost 4 bases, and 6 bases had no gene match. This CDR3 comprises 17 residues. The CDR3 spells CASSLGLAGSGTDTQYF. The CDR3 DNA reads TGTGCCAGCAGCCTGGGACTAGCGGGAAGTGGCACAGATACGCAGTATTTT.

The chain joins TRBV18 to TRBJ2-7; 7 bases map to TRBD2. Germline assignment: CDR1 KGHSH and CDR2 LQKENI. The CDR3 consists of 15 residues. The J segment lost 4 bases and the V segment lost 2 bases, leaving 8 bases of the junction unmatched. CDR3 loop: CASSPGASGLYEQYF. In DNA, the CDR3 is TGTGCCAGCTCACCAGGGGCTAGCGGCCTATACGAGCAGTACTTC.

This clone was observed once. CDR3 DNA: TGTGCCAGCAGTTACTCAGGGAGACCCACCTACGAGCAGTACTTC. Protein: CASSYSGRPTYEQYF. This sequence joins TRBV6-5 and TRBJ2-7, with TRBD2 as a possible D gene (5 bases). This CDR3 is 15 amino acids long. Germline lookup yields CDR1 MNHEY and CDR2 SVGAGI. The V gene lost 0 bases and the J gene lost 2 bases, with 11 bases spanning the gap.

This chain connects TRBV6-6 to TRBJ1-4; perhaps TRBD1 as D (5 bases). This CDR3 is built from 13 residues. The germline V gene has CDR1 MNHNY and CDR2 SVGAGI (reference sequence). Trimming left V 6 bases short and J 8 bases short, with 13 bases between. CDR3 region: CASRQGDWEKLFF. The CDR3 region has the DNA TGTGCCAGCAGGCAAGGGGACTGGGAAAAACTGTTTTTT.

In its sample, this clone was seen once. This chain connects TRBV4-1 to TRBJ2-7; D not certain. This CDR3 has 12 residues. V shed 3 bases and J shed 4 bases, with 7 bases lying between them. Germline V CDR1 and CDR2: MGHRA, YSYEKL. The CDR3 region has the DNA TGCGCCAGCAGCCATGGACCGTACGAGCAGTACTTC. It is translated as CASSHGPYEQYF.

J is TRBJ2-5 and V is TRBV5-4; D uncertain. The end of the DNA fits TRBJ2-7 better, so the J call may be wrong. CDR3 length: 14 amino acids. CDR1 SGHNT and CDR2 YYREEE come from the germline V gene (reference sequence). CDR3 coding DNA: TGTGCCAGCATCAAAGGACCCACCGGATACGAGCAGTACTTC. Its protein product is CASIKGPTGYEQYF.